This T cell receptor beta chain was recorded in a study of CD8+ T cells in alopecia areata. Of note for this clone: Its target is unknown.

Study findings and constraints: Lesional scalp displayed greater clonality than normal scalp, most notably in alopecia totalis/universalis. Scalp clonality decreased significantly with tofacitinib, and so did expanded CD8+ clones among the top 100. Many expanded lesional clones remained in scalp and blood on tofacitinib.

After isolation, RNA underwent reverse transcription to generate cDNA as the sequencing template. Here immunoSEQ multiplex PCR was the method, and the copy in TCRdb shows in-frame clones only, minus some. The sample comprises about 200,000 clones, 30% to 40% of which are singletons, and under 0.55% rests with the top ten. The treatment was: oral pan-JAK inhibitor, 5-10 mg twice daily. Collected material from alopecia areata patients comprised lesional scalp punch biopsies and peripheral blood. V dropped 8 bases and J dropped 8; count of bases not matched to a gene: 6. Germline V gene sequence: CDR1 MNHNS, CDR2 SASEGT. The CDR3 contains 12 residues.

The specimen comprised CD4+ T cells sorted from blood, sampled at roughly week 30, from a patient treated with tofacitinib. The origin of this receptor is a human donor with alopecia areata. The J gene is TRBJ1-2, the V gene TRBV6-1, with 9 bases aligning to TRBD1. CDR3 in DNA: TGTGCCAGCTGGACAGGGGCGGGCGGCTACACCTTC. This translates into CASWTGAGGYTF.